Listed below are T cell receptor beta chains from one sample, sequenced in a study of T cell responses to AZD1222 COVID-19 vaccine. Method: immunoSEQ multiplex PCR; TCRdb's copy keeps in-frame clones and lacks some. The sample holds about 130,000 clones, about 93% seen once. This material consisted of peripheral blood, taken on day 0 of AZD1222 vaccination. The receptor set was obtained from an adult in good health. CDR3s include the opening cysteine and the closing phenylalanine or tryptophan. D genes are given only for firm matches. Not every row has a clone size; where given, it reads once, few, many or a size class.

clone_size j_call d_call v_call cdr3_aa cdr3_nt
NA TRBJ1-1 NA TRBV12-3/TRBV12-4 CASGHETEAFF TGTGCCAGCGGACATGAGACTGAAGCTTTCTTT
few TRBJ2-1 NA TRBV7-8 CASSLASLHWGFF TGTGCCAGCAGCTTAGCATCTCTGCATTGGGGCTTCTTC
NA TRBJ2-5 NA TRBV19 CASSTIPGGETQYF TGTGCCAGTAGTACCATCCCGGGTGGGGAGACCCAGTACTTC
NA TRBJ1-5 NA TRBV6-2/TRBV6-3 CASSYSMNQPQHF TGTGCCAGCAGTTACTCGATGAACCAGCCCCAGCATTTT
NA TRBJ2-1 NA TRBV4-3 CASSQTTQAVPKQFF TGCGCCAGCAGCCAGACCACCCAGGCCGTTCCTAAGCAGTTCTTC
NA TRBJ1-2 TRBD1 TRBV7-2 CASSLANQGAGYGYTF TGTGCCAGCAGCTTAGCGAACCAGGGGGCGGGCTATGGCTACACCTTC
once TRBJ2-3 TRBD2 TRBV28 CASSRTSGSTDTQYF TGTGCCAGCAGTCGGACTAGCGGGAGCACAGATACGCAGTATTTT
NA TRBJ1-2 TRBD1 TRBV6-5 CASSLDRSGYTF TGTGCCAGCAGCCTGGACAGGAGCGGCTACACCTTC
NA TRBJ1-6 TRBD1 TRBV11-2 CASRSGTGSSPLHF TGTGCCAGCAGATCCGGGACAGGGTCCTCACCCCTCCACTTT
NA TRBJ2-3 NA TRBV18 CASSPLPSGNVDTQYF TGTGCCAGCTCACCACTTCCGTCGGGGAACGTGGATACGCAGTATTTT
few TRBJ1-5 NA TRBV7-9 CASSTGGINQPQHF TGTGCCAGCAGTACCGGGGGGATCAATCAGCCCCAGCATTTT
NA TRBJ1-1 TRBD1 TRBV19 CASSTQGVRTEAFF TGTGCCAGTAGTACACAGGGGGTGAGGACTGAAGCTTTCTTT
NA TRBJ1-1 NA TRBV7-2 CASRGSVAVTEAFF TGTGCCAGCCGAGGTTCTGTAGCTGTGACTGAAGCTTTCTTT
NA TRBJ1-6 NA TRBV6-6 CASRQGESSYNSPLHF TGTGCCAGCAGACAGGGAGAGAGCTCCTATAATTCACCCCTCCACTTT
once TRBJ1-4 TRBD1 TRBV30 CAAGQTLLTTNEKLFF TGTGCTGCGGGACAGACACTACTCACAACTAATGAAAAACTGTTTTTT
NA TRBJ2-1 TRBD1 TRBV5-1 CASSLFSGTANEQFF TGCGCCAGCAGCTTATTCTCCGGGACAGCGAATGAGCAGTTCTTC
NA TRBJ1-1 NA TRBV2 CASRAEMGVNTEAFF TGTGCCAGCAGGGCCGAAATGGGGGTGAACACTGAAGCTTTCTTT
once TRBJ1-2 TRBD1 TRBV5-1 CASSLGTGNGYTF TGCGCCAGCAGCCTAGGGACAGGGAATGGCTACACCTTC
NA TRBJ1-2 NA TRBV6-5 CASIGVTEPNYGYTF TGTGCCAGCATCGGAGTGACAGAACCTAACTATGGCTACACCTTC
NA TRBJ2-7 TRBD1 TRBV7-2 CASSFSPGQIYEQYF TGTGCCAGCAGCTTCAGCCCGGGACAGATCTACGAGCAGTACTTC
NA TRBJ2-1 TRBD2 TRBV10-2 CASLTSGGYNEQFF TGCGCCAGTCTGACTAGCGGGGGCTACAATGAGCAGTTCTTC
NA TRBJ2-1 NA TRBV28 CASSLWDEQFF TGTGCCAGCAGTTTATGGGATGAGCAGTTCTTC
NA TRBJ1-1 TRBD1 TRBV11-2 CASSPRQGENTEAFF TGTGCCAGCAGCCCACGACAGGGAGAGAACACTGAAGCTTTCTTT
NA TRBJ2-3 NA TRBV30 CAWSPAMDTQYF TGTGCCTGGAGTCCCGCCATGGATACGCAGTATTTT
NA TRBJ1-3 NA TRBV6-1 CASSEVLWGGNTIYF TGTGCCAGCAGTGAAGTCCTGTGGGGTGGAAACACCATATATTTT
NA TRBJ2-2 NA TRBV4-3 CASSQGQGNTGELFF TGCGCCAGCAGCCAAGGTCAGGGGAACACCGGGGAGCTGTTTTTT
NA TRBJ1-1 TRBD1 TRBV6-2/TRBV6-3 CASSSRQGSKPNTEAFF TGTGCCAGCAGTAGCAGACAGGGATCGAAACCGAACACTGAAGCTTTCTTT
NA TRBJ1-5 NA TRBV10-2 CASSESKSQPQHF TGCGCCAGCAGTGAGTCGAAATCTCAGCCCCAGCATTTT
few TRBJ1-5 NA TRBV18 CASSPGSDQPQHF TGTGCCAGCTCACCAGGAAGCGATCAGCCCCAGCATTTT
NA TRBJ2-3 TRBD2 TRBV2 CASNQGLAGHTDTQYF TGTGCCAGCAACCAAGGACTAGCGGGACACACAGATACGCAGTATTTT
NA TRBJ2-7 NA TRBV6-5 CASSLGTSYEQYF TGTGCCAGCAGTTTAGGGACCTCCTACGAGCAGTACTTC
NA TRBJ1-1 NA TRBV28 CASRLNTEAFF TGTGCCAGCAGGTTGAACACTGAAGCTTTCTTT
NA TRBJ2-1 NA TRBV27 CASSLFTGEMVNEQFF TGTGCCAGCAGTTTATTCACGGGAGAAATGGTCAATGAGCAGTTCTTC
NA TRBJ2-2 NA TRBV13 CASSLGLSDGTPNTGELFF TGTGCCAGCAGCTTAGGCCTAAGCGACGGGACACCTAACACCGGGGAGCTGTTTTTT
NA TRBJ1-2 NA TRBV24-1 CATSGPPAGYTF TGTGCCACCAGTGGTCCTCCAGCCGGCTACACCTTC
NA TRBJ2-1 NA TRBV7-9 CASSPQGSAYNEQFF TGTGCCAGCAGCCCACAGGGCTCGGCCTACAATGAGCAGTTCTTC
NA TRBJ1-5 NA TRBV21-1 CASSKPGQGVWRSNQPQHF TGTGCCAGCAGCAAACCGGGACAGGGTGTTTGGCGCAGCAATCAGCCCCAGCATTTT
NA TRBJ1-2 NA TRBV18 CASSTQGADYGYTF TGTGCCAGCTCAACTCAGGGCGCGGACTATGGCTACACCTTC
NA TRBJ1-1 NA TRBV5-1 CASRFSPDSYTEAFF TGCGCCAGCAGGTTCTCTCCGGACAGTTACACTGAAGCTTTCTTT
NA TRBJ1-4 NA TRBV3-1/TRBV3-2 CASSQDPPGASREKLFF TGTGCCAGCAGCCAAGATCCCCCGGGAGCCTCCAGAGAAAAACTGTTTTTT
NA TRBJ2-2 NA TRBV2 CASSGGRGLTMNTGELFF TGTGCCAGCAGTGGAGGACGAGGACTAACCATGAACACCGGGGAGCTGTTTTTT
NA TRBJ2-7 NA TRBV5-6 CASSPLAAQTYEQYF TGTGCCAGCAGCCCCCTGGCGGCTCAAACCTACGAGCAGTACTTC
NA TRBJ1-3 NA TRBV6-6 CASSYPEGDSGNTIYF TGTGCCAGCAGTTACCCGGAGGGTGACTCTGGAAACACCATATATTTT
NA TRBJ2-7 NA TRBV3-1/TRBV3-2 CASSIRTVSYEQYF TGTGCCAGCAGCATACGGACGGTCTCCTACGAGCAGTACTTC
NA TRBJ2-1 TRBD2 TRBV19 CASSTPGLAGGLHNEQFF TGTGCCAGTAGTACGCCGGGACTAGCGGGAGGCCTCCACAATGAGCAGTTCTTC
NA TRBJ2-3 NA TRBV29-1 CSVEDTGTTDTQYF TGCAGCGTTGAAGATACGGGAACGACAGATACGCAGTATTTT
NA TRBJ2-1 NA TRBV2 CASTSQGNEQFF TGTGCCAGCACTAGCCAGGGGAATGAGCAGTTCTTC
NA TRBJ1-2 TRBD1 TRBV27 CASSKGQGGYGYTF TGTGCCAGCAGTAAGGGACAGGGAGGGTATGGCTACACCTTC
NA TRBJ1-1 NA TRBV7-2 CASSFQPGTHREAFF TGTGCCAGCAGCTTCCAACCGGGGACCCACCGAGAAGCTTTCTTT
NA TRBJ2-1 TRBD1 TRBV2 CASKPGGRSYNEQFF TGTGCCAGCAAACCAGGGGGTCGCTCCTACAATGAGCAGTTCTTC
NA TRBJ1-6 TRBD1 TRBV27 CASSLSQGAGSPLHF TGTGCCAGCAGTTTATCACAGGGGGCAGGGTCACCCCTCCACTTT
NA TRBJ1-1 NA TRBV7-9 CASSLKGQNTEAFF TGTGCCAGCAGCCTTAAGGGACAGAACACTGAAGCTTTCTTT
once TRBJ2-7 TRBD2 TRBV27 CASRSGRASYEQYF TGTGCCAGCAGGAGCGGGAGGGCATCCTACGAGCAGTACTTC
NA TRBJ2-7 NA TRBV7-9 CASSPPKGLREQYF TGTGCCAGCAGCCCCCCTAAAGGCCTGAGGGAGCAGTACTTC
NA TRBJ2-7 TRBD2 TRBV7-4 CASRKGGSTSGETYEQYF TGTGCCAGCAGAAAAGGGGGCTCCACTAGCGGGGAGACCTACGAGCAGTACTTC
NA TRBJ1-1 NA TRBV29-1 CSALYTGLTEAFF TGCAGCGCCCTATATACGGGACTGACTGAAGCTTTCTTT
NA TRBJ1-1 NA TRBV11-3 CASSLTANTEAFF TGTGCCAGCAGCTTAACTGCGAACACTGAAGCTTTCTTT